A single count supports the clone carrying this T cell receptor beta chain. Its cognate antigen is unknown. These data originate in a study of blood T cells in healthy people across ages. Study-wide points: Per million T cells, TCR beta diversity dropped roughly linearly as age increased.

A second PCR, run for roughly 7 to 12 cycles, used a sample-barcoded 5' primer plus a J-beta primer mix. No fewer than 3 million CDR3-containing paired-end reads came from each sample. MiXCR was run by TCRdb on the 5' RACE reads, yielding one entry per CDR3 protein. This table holds 850,000 to 1,100,000 distinct CDR3 sequences, more than 30% found once. This CDR3 spans 12 amino acids. Trimming took 7 bases from V and 1 from J, leaving 7 bases between them. Germline values: CDR1 SGHTA, CDR2 FQGNSA. Specimen: blood. The chain joins TRBV7-2 to TRBJ1-2; D unclear. This TCR derives from a man aged 18 to 29 in good health. The CDR3 sequence is CASTSINYGYTF. In DNA, the CDR3 is TGTGCCAGCACCAGTATTAACTATGGCTACACCTTC. Complete variable domain (other parts from reference TRBV7-2 and TRBJ1-2): GAGVSQSPSNKVTEKGKDVELRCDPISGHTALYWYRQSLGQGLEFLIYFQGNSAPDKSGLPSDRFSAERTGGSVSTLTIQRTQQEDSAVYLCASTSINYGYTFGSGTRLTVV.